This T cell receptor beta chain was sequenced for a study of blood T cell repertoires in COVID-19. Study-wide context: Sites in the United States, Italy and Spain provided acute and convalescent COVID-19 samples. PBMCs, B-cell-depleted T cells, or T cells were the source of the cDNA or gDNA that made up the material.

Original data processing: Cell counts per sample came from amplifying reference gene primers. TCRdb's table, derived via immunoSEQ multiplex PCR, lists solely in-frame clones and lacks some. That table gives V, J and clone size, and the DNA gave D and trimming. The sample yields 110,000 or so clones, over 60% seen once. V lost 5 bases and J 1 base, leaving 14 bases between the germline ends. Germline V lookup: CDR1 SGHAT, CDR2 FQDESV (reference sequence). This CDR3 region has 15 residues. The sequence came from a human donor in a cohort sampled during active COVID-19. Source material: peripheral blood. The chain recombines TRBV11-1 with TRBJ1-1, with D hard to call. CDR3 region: CASSPYRGQNTEAFF. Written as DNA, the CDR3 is TGTGCCAGCAGCCCCTACCGGGGTCAGAACACTGAAGCTTTCTTT.